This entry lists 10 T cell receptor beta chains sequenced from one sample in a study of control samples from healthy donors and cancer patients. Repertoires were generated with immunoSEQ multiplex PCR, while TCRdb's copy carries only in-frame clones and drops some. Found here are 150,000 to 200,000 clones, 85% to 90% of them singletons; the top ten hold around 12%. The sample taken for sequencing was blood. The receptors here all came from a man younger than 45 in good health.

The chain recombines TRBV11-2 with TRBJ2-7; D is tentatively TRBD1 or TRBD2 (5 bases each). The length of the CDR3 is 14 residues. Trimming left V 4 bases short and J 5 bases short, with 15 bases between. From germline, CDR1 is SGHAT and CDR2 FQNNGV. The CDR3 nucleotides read TGTGCCAGCAGCTCCGAGGGACCCCTCCACGAGCAGTACTTC. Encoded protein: CASSSEGPLHEQYF.

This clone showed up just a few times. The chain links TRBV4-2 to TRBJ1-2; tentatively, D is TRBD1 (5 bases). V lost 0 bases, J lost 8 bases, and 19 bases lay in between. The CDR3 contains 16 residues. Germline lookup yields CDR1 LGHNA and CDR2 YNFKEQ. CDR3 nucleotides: TGTGCCAGCAGCCAAGAGCGGGTCGGGGGATTGGGGGGCTACACCTTC. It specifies CASSQERVGGLGGYTF.

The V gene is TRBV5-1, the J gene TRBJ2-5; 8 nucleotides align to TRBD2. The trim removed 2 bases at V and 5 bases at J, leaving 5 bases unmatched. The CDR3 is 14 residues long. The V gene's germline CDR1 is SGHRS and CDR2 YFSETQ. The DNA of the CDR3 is TGCGCCAGCAGCTTAAGAGCGGGAGCGGAGACCCAGTACTTC. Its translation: CASSLRAGAETQYF.

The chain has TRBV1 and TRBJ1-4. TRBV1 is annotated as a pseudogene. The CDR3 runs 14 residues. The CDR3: CTSSQTRRHEKLFF. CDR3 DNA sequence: TGCACCAGCAGCCAAACCCGAAGACATGAAAAACTGTTTTTT.

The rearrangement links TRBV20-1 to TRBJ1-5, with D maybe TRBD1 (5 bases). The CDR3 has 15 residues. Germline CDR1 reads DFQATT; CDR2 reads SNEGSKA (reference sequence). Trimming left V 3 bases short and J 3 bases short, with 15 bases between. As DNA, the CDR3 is TGCAGTGCTAGTACAGGCACGGGTTTCAATCAGCCCCAGCATTTT. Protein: CSASTGTGFNQPQHF.

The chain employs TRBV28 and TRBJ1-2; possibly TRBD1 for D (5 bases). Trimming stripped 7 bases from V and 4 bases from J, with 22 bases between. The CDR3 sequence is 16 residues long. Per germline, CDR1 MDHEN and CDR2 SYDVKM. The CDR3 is CASMNSDSAILYGYTF. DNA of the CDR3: TGTGCCAGCATGAACTCTGACAGCGCGATCCTCTATGGCTACACCTTC.

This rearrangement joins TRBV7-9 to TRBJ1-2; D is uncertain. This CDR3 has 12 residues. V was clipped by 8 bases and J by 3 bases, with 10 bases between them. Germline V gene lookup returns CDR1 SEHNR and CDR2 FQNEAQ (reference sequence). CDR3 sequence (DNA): TGTGCCAGCCGGGAGTGGGACTATGGCTACACCTTC. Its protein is CASREWDYGYTF.

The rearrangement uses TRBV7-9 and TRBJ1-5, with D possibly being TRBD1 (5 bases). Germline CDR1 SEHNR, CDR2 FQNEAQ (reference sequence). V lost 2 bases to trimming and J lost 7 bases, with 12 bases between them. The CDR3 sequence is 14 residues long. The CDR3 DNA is TGTGCCAGCAGCTTACACGGGGCGTACCAGCCCCAGCATTTT. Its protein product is CASSLHGAYQPQHF.

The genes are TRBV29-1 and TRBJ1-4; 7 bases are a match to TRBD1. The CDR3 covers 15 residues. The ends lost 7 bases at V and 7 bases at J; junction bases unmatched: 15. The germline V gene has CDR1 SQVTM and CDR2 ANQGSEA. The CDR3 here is CSGGDSNYIGEKLFF. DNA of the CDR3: TGCAGCGGAGGGGACAGTAATTACATAGGTGAAAAACTGTTTTTT.

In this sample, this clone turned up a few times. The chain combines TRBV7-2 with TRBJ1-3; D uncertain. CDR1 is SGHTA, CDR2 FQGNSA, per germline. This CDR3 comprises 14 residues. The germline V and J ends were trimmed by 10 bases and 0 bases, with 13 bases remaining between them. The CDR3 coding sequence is TGTGCCACCATGGCCGCTCCCTCTGGAAACACCATATATTTT. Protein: CATMAAPSGNTIYF. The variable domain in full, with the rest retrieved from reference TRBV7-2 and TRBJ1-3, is GAGVSQSPSNKVTEKGKDVELRCDPISGHTALYWYRQSLGQGLEFLIYFQGNSAPDKSGLPSDRFSAERTGGSVSTLTIQRTQQEDSAVYLCATMAAPSGNTIYFGEGSWLTVV.